This TCR beta chain was found in a study of T cells in narcolepsy. As for the study in general: Patients with NT1 or NT2 and healthy control donors were enrolled. Overall study results and limits: HCRT-specific and TRIB2-specific autoreactive clonotypes appeared among same-patient CSF and blood CD4+ clonotypes. Autoreactive clonotypes reportedly recurred in blood of same and different patients, not controls.

A word on this clone: What it binds is not known.

This CDR3 comprises 12 residues. V was pared by 2 bases and J by 5 bases, with 7 bases between. CDR1 and CDR2 (germline): SGHRS, YFSETQ. TCRdb's table, derived via immunoSEQ multiplex PCR, lists solely in-frame clones and lacks some. The repertoire consists of roughly 10,000 clones, with roughly three quarters occurring once and the leading ten covering approximately 22%. The sample taken for sequencing was CD45RA- memory CD8+ T cells from PBMCs. The TCR comes from a human donor with narcolepsy. The chain uses TRBV5-1 and TRBJ1-1; D remains ambiguous. The CDR3 DNA follows: TGCGCCAGCAGCTTAGGAAAAACTGAAGCTTTCTTT. Its protein product is CASSLGKTEAFF.